Listed here are 23 T cell receptor beta chains from one sample, sequenced in a study of STAT5B mutations in CD4+ large granular lymphocyte leukemia. Measured with immunoSEQ multiplex PCR; TCRdb has only the in-frame clones, and not every one. The sample contains 25,000 to 35,000 clones, 71% of which appear only once. The specimen was CD4+ T cells from blood buffy coats. The receptors derive from a human donor in good health.

V usage is TRBV27 and J usage is TRBJ1-4; TRBD1 matches at 9 bases. CDR3 length equals 14 residues. V lost 6 bases, J lost 8 bases, and 7 bases stayed unmatched. Germline lookup yields CDR1 MNHEY and CDR2 SMNVEV (reference sequence). CDR3 in amino acids: CASRRGQGGEKLFF. The CDR3 nucleotides read TGTGCCAGCAGAAGGGGACAGGGTGGGGAAAAACTGTTTTTT.

The rearrangement links TRBV7-2 to TRBJ2-5; weak D call: TRBD2 (6 bases). CDR1 is SGHTA and CDR2 is FQGNSA in the germline V gene. V dropped 8 bases and J dropped 2 bases, with 12 bases sitting between them. The CDR3 totals 13 residues. The CDR3 coding sequence is TGTGCCAGCCGGGGGAATCAACAAGAGACCCAGTACTTC. Residues: CASRGNQQETQYF. The full variable domain, rest sourced from reference TRBV7-2 and TRBJ2-5, is GAGVSQSPSNKVTEKGKDVELRCDPISGHTALYWYRQSLGQGLEFLIYFQGNSAPDKSGLPSDRFSAERTGGSVSTLTIQRTQQEDSAVYLCASRGNQQETQYFGPGTRLLVL.

The CDR3 spells CASSDVGGPYEQFF. The CDR3 DNA follows: TGTGCCAGCAGTGACGTCGGGGGCCCCTATGAGCAGTTCTTC. This chain links TRBV2 with TRBJ2-1; D may be TRBD1 or TRBD2 (6 bases each). This CDR3 contains 14 residues. The V end was cut by 3 bases, the J end by 8 bases, with 14 bases between. CDR1 and CDR2 (germline): SNHLY, FYNNEI.

The chain couples TRBV19 to TRBJ2-3; 11 nucleotides align to TRBD1. CDR1 is LNHDA and CDR2 is SQIVND in the germline V gene (reference sequence). The CDR3 runs to 17 residues. Trimming at V came to 5 bases and at J to 4 bases, leaving 11 bases not matched to a gene. The CDR3 region has the DNA TGTGCCAGTAGTCCAGCAGGGACAGGGGGAGTAGCAGATACGCAGTATTTT. It specifies CASSPAGTGGVADTQYF.

This clone has just a few counts. The chain couples TRBV27 to TRBJ2-7, with 11 bases that match TRBD1. The CDR3 is made up of 14 amino acids. The germline CDR1 and CDR2 sequences are MNHEY and SMNVEV (reference sequence). V was pared by 3 bases and J by 5 bases, with 3 bases of the junction left unmatched. As DNA, the CDR3 is TGTGCCAGCAGTTTCGGACAGGGGGCGAACGAGCAGTACTTC. Encoded protein: CASSFGQGANEQYF.

The chain combines TRBV6-6 with TRBJ1-1; no definite D call. CDR1 and CDR2 (germline): MNHNY, SVGAGI (reference sequence). Deletions cut 2 bases from V and 7 bases from J, with 5 bases between. The CDR3 totals 11 residues. CDR3 sequence reads: CASSYGSEAFF. DNA of the CDR3: TGTGCCAGCAGTTACGGCAGTGAAGCTTTCTTT.

The rearrangement uses TRBV10-2 and TRBJ1-1; 12 positions agree with TRBD1. V trimming: 8 bases; J trimming: 0 bases; junction bases outside the gene matches: 4. The CDR3 loop spans 15 amino acids. CDR1 WSHSY and CDR2 SAAADI come from the germline V gene. The CDR3 protein is CASWDRGRVNTEAFF. The CDR3 DNA is TGCGCCAGCTGGGACAGGGGGCGCGTGAACACTGAAGCTTTCTTT.

This clone was recorded a few times. The V gene is TRBV30, the J gene TRBJ1-5; 10 bases align to TRBD1. After removal of 4 bases from V and 1 base from J, the junction contained 10 bases not matched to a gene. From germline, CDR1 is GTSNPN and CDR2 SVGIG (reference sequence). The CDR3 covers 17 residues. The CDR3, as DNA: TGTGCCTGGAACCTCCGGGGGACAGGGGCCAGCAATCAGCCCCAGCATTTT. Translating gives CAWNLRGTGASNQPQHF.

The rearrangement links TRBV27 to TRBJ2-5; 11 bases agree with TRBD2. CDR3 length: 14 residues. V lost 2 bases, J lost 7 bases, and 3 bases stayed unmatched. Germline CDR1 and CDR2: MNHEY and SMNVEV (reference sequence). The CDR3 bases are TGTGCCAGCAGTTTAAGGCTAGCGGGGGGGACCCAGTACTTC. Its protein is CASSLRLAGGTQYF.

The chain links TRBV6-6 to TRBJ1-5, with a tentative D call TRBD1 (6 bases). This CDR3 is built from 14 residues. The V end was cut by 4 bases, the J end by 4 bases, with 11 bases between. CDR1 is MNHNY, CDR2 SVGAGI, per germline (reference sequence). This chain's CDR3 is CASSFQTGNQPQHF. Here the CDR3 DNA reads TGTGCCAGCAGTTTCCAGACAGGAAATCAGCCCCAGCATTTT.

The V gene is TRBV30, the J gene TRBJ1-1; D remains ambiguous. Germline values: CDR1 GTSNPN, CDR2 SVGIG (reference sequence). This CDR3 is 13 amino acids long. Between the trimmed V and J ends, which lost 4 bases and 1 base, there was a span of 10 bases. CDR3 in amino acids: CAWTLAANTEAFF. As DNA, the CDR3 is TGTGCCTGGACACTTGCGGCGAACACTGAAGCTTTCTTT.

V usage is TRBV7-8 and J usage is TRBJ2-1; TRBD2 matches 9 bases. This CDR3 has 16 residues. V shed 1 base and J 7 bases; nucleotides not matched to a gene: 8. CDR1 is SGHVS, CDR2 FQNEAQ, per germline. The CDR3 DNA sequence: TGTGCCAGCAGCTTAGGGCGGGGGGGCTTTTGGAATGAGCAGTTCTTC. Amino acids: CASSLGRGGFWNEQFF. Combining the CDR3 with reference TRBV7-8 and TRBJ2-1 gives the whole variable domain GAGVSQSPRYKVAKRGQDVALRCDPISGHVSLFWYQQALGQGPEFLTYFQNEAQLDKSGLPSDRFFAERPEGSVSTLKIQRTQQEDSAVYLCASSLGRGGFWNEQFFGPGTRLTVL.

The chain couples TRBV5-5 to TRBJ2-6; TRBD1 agrees at 10 bases. CDR3 length: 17 residues. With 3 bases clipped from V and 2 bases from J, the junction kept 5 bases outside the gene matches. Germline V lookup: CDR1 SGHKS, CDR2 YYEKEE (reference sequence). The CDR3 sequence is CASSYGTGVAGANVLTF. As DNA, the CDR3 is TGTGCCAGCAGCTACGGGACAGGGGTAGCTGGGGCCAACGTCCTGACTTTC.

The rearrangement joins TRBV28 to TRBJ2-5; 7 bases align to TRBD1. V trimming: 6 bases; J trimming: 5 bases; junction bases outside the gene matches: 12. The CDR3 loop spans 15 amino acids. CDR1 and CDR2 (germline): MDHEN, SYDVKM. CDR3 nucleotides: TGTGCCAGCAGACCTTGGACAGGCCGGGGCGAGACCCAGTACTTC. This translates into CASRPWTGRGETQYF.

This chain uses TRBV2 with TRBJ2-3; the match to TRBD2 covers 15 bases. Trimming removed 5 bases from V and 7 bases from J; junction bases left unmatched: 4. The CDR3 runs 15 residues. Germline V lookup: CDR1 SNHLY, CDR2 FYNNEI. CDR3 region: CASSRTSGGANTQYF. Here the CDR3 DNA reads TGTGCCAGCAGTCGGACTAGCGGGGGGGCGAATACGCAGTATTTT.

In this sample, this clone turned up once. V gene TRBV5-6 combines with J gene TRBJ1-2, with 11 bases identical to TRBD1. The CDR3 contains 15 residues. Germline V gene data show CDR1 as SGHDT and CDR2 as YYEEEE. Trimming cost V 3 bases and J 8 bases; bases outside gene matches: 9. The CDR3 coding sequence is TGTGCCAGCAGCTCCCCGGGACAGGGGGTGAGCGGCTACACCTTC. As protein: CASSSPGQGVSGYTF.

This sequence joins TRBV5-4 and TRBJ2-2; D is unclear. V dropped 6 bases and J dropped 5 bases, with 14 bases sitting between them. Germline V gene sequence: CDR1 SGHNT, CDR2 YYREEE (reference sequence). The CDR3 sequence is 14 residues long. CDR3 nucleotides: TGTGCCAGCATCGATAATGAAATAACCGGGGAGCTGTTTTTT. Its protein is CASIDNEITGELFF.

The chain employs TRBV10-3 and TRBJ1-2; D is unclear. The CDR3 length is 14 residues. V gave up 0 bases and J gave up 3 bases, with 8 bases separating them. Germline-derived CDR1 and CDR2 are ENHRY and SYGVKD. The CDR3 region has the DNA TGTGCCATCAGTGAGTCGCAAAAGGACTATGGCTACACCTTC. The encoded protein is CAISESQKDYGYTF.

This clone was observed a single time. The chain is built from TRBV19 and TRBJ1-4, with 9 nucleotides matching TRBD1. This CDR3 spans 16 amino acids. V lost 11 bases and J lost 5; bases outside the gene matches: 15. CDR1 is LNHDA and CDR2 is SQIVND in the germline V gene (reference sequence). CDR3 nucleotides: TGTGCCGGCAGGACCCGGGACAGGGTTGTAAATGAAAAACTGTTTTTT. This gives the protein CAGRTRDRVVNEKLFF.

The chain links TRBV6-6 to TRBJ1-5, with 7 bases fitting TRBD1. With 6 bases clipped from V and 6 bases from J, the junction kept 11 bases outside the gene matches. Germline values: CDR1 MNHNY, CDR2 SVGAGI (reference sequence). This CDR3 region has 15 residues. Here the CDR3 reads CASRRTGDSGQPQHF. Here the CDR3 DNA reads TGTGCCAGCAGGAGAACAGGGGATTCCGGTCAGCCCCAGCATTTT.

CDR3 sequence: CASSIGWGLQYF. Here the CDR3 DNA reads TGTGCCAGTAGTATCGGGTGGGGCCTGCAGTACTTC. The chain has TRBV19 and TRBJ2-7; TRBD1 is a possible D gene (5 bases). The CDR3 is 12 residues long. V dropped 3 bases and J dropped 9 bases, with 12 bases sitting between them. Per the germline V gene, CDR1 is LNHDA and CDR2 is SQIVND (reference sequence).

This chain joins TRBV27 and TRBJ1-1; the match to TRBD1 covers 11 bases. Germline CDR1 is MNHEY and CDR2 is SMNVEV (reference sequence). Trimming took 2 bases from V and 1 from J; bases not matched to a gene: 0. CDR3 length equals 15 residues. The CDR3 sequence is CASSLGTGGNTEAFF. The CDR3 nucleotides are TGTGCCAGCAGTTTAGGGACAGGGGGGAACACTGAAGCTTTCTTT.

CDR3 coding DNA: TGTGCCACTCCCAGGGGGACAGGAGGCGAGACCCAGTACTTC. Its translation: CATPRGTGGETQYF. The gene calls are TRBV2 and TRBJ2-5, with 8 bases fitting TRBD1. The CDR3 covers 14 residues. Germline loops: CDR1 SNHLY, CDR2 FYNNEI. The ends lost 10 bases at V and 5 bases at J; junction bases unmatched: 12. Filled out from reference TRBV2 and TRBJ2-5, the complete variable domain reads EPEVTQTPSHQVTQMGQEVILRCVPISNHLYFYWYRQILGQKVEFLVSFYNNEISEKSEIFDDQFSVERPDGSNFTLKIRSTKLEDSAMYFCATPRGTGGETQYFGPGTRLLVL.